These 27 T cell receptor beta chains came from one sample sequenced in a study of blood T cell repertoires in COVID-19. Only in-frame clones appear in the TCRdb table, and some are missing; sequencing was by immunoSEQ multiplex PCR. Of 150,000 to 200,000 clones listed, approximately 80% are singletons. Material for sequencing was peripheral blood. These TCRs come from a woman of 80 years or more with acute or convalescent COVID-19.

The rearrangement links TRBV3-1 (or the pseudogene TRBV3-2) to TRBJ2-5; no definite D call. The CDR3 is 12 amino acids. Trimming removed 4 bases from V and 9 bases from J, with 12 bases in between. From germline, CDR1 is LGHDT and CDR2 YNNKEL (reference sequence). CDR3 DNA sequence: TGTGCCAGCAGCCCCCTCGGTCCGCCCCAGTACTTC. Its protein product is CASSPLGPPQYF.

This clone was seen only once. The V and J genes are TRBV5-6 and TRBJ2-1; D unclear. Trimming took off 1 base at V and 0 bases at J, with 11 bases between the two ends. This CDR3 contains 16 residues. Germline CDR1 and CDR2: SGHDT and YYEEEE. The CDR3 DNA is TGTGCCAGCAGCTTGTACCTAGTGTCCTCCTACAATGAGCAGTTCTTC. This gives the protein CASSLYLVSSYNEQFF.

The rearrangement joins TRBV3-1 (or the pseudogene TRBV3-2) to TRBJ2-1; 9 nucleotides line up with TRBD2. V shed 2 bases and J 8 bases; nucleotides not matched to a gene: 10. This CDR3 spans 16 amino acids. Germline assignment: CDR1 LGHDT and CDR2 YNNKEL (reference sequence). The DNA of the CDR3 is TGTGCCAGCAGCCAACTGCCGGGGGGACTAGCTGATGAGCAGTTCTTC. Its protein is CASSQLPGGLADEQFF.

This sequence joins TRBV28 and TRBJ2-3; 10 nucleotides line up with TRBD2. This CDR3 is built from 14 residues. Germline CDR1 reads MDHEN; CDR2 reads SYDVKM. V trimming: 8 bases; J trimming: 0 bases; junction bases outside the gene matches: 2. The CDR3 DNA reads TGTGCCAGCTCGGGACTAGCGAGCACAGATACGCAGTATTTT. Translating gives CASSGLASTDTQYF.

The rearrangement links TRBV12-3 or TRBV12-4 to TRBJ1-5; 7 bases agree with TRBD1. The CDR3 spans 13 residues. J was trimmed by 3 bases and V by 5 bases; bases with no gene match: 1. CDR3 protein: CASSDRVNQPQHF. CDR3 DNA: TGTGCCAGCAGTGACAGGGTCAATCAGCCCCAGCATTTT.

The chain combines TRBV27 with TRBJ2-1, with a possible D match to TRBD1 (7 bases). CDR3 size: 16 residues. Trimming took 2 bases from V and 1 from J, leaving 12 bases between them. CDR1 is MNHEY and CDR2 is SMNVEV in the germline V gene (reference sequence). The CDR3 coding sequence is TGTGCCAGCAGTTTAGGGTCAGGGGGGTCCTACAATGAGCAGTTCTTC. Translation gives CASSLGSGGSYNEQFF.

CDR3 in DNA: TGTGCCAGCAGCCCGACTGCGGGCAACGAGCAGTACTTC. It yields the protein CASSPTAGNEQYF. V usage is TRBV7-9 and J usage is TRBJ2-7; perhaps TRBD2 as D (5 bases). Per the germline V gene, CDR1 is SEHNR and CDR2 is FQNEAQ (reference sequence). The CDR3 sequence is 13 residues long. Trimming stripped 5 bases from V and 5 bases from J, with 13 bases between.

The rearrangement uses TRBV5-1 and TRBJ2-3, with 9 bases matching TRBD1. The length of the CDR3 is 16 residues. With 4 bases clipped from V and 4 bases from J, the junction kept 10 bases outside the gene matches. The V gene's germline CDR1 is SGHRS and CDR2 YFSETQ. CDR3 nucleotide sequence: TGCGCCAGCAGCCCACCGGGACAGGGAGGTTCAGATACGCAGTATTTT. This gives the protein CASSPPGQGGSDTQYF.

CDR3 loop: CSVEKAGAFAGEQYF. CDR3 DNA: TGCAGCGTTGAAAAGGCGGGAGCGTTCGCGGGCGAGCAGTACTTC. The genes are TRBV29-1 and TRBJ2-7; TRBD2 aligns across 7 bases. Germline loops: CDR1 SQVTM, CDR2 ANQGSEA. The CDR3 is 15 residues long. J lost 6 bases, V lost 2 bases, and 13 bases had no gene match.

The J gene is TRBJ1-2, the V gene TRBV14; the D is unclear. The CDR3 contains 17 residues. V lost 1 base and J 5 bases, leaving 20 bases between the germline ends. Germline CDR1 and CDR2: SGHDN and FVKESK. The CDR3 bases are TGTGCCAGCAGCCAAGTCGATTCAGGACTCCTAAGATATGGCTACACCTTC. Amino acids: CASSQVDSGLLRYGYTF.

This clone has just one count. The chain joins TRBV4-1 to TRBJ2-7; tentative D call: TRBD1 (5 bases). Germline V lookup: CDR1 MGHRA, CDR2 YSYEKL. V gave up 0 bases and J gave up 4 bases, with 10 bases separating them. The CDR3 is 14 residues long. In DNA form, the CDR3 reads TGCGCCAGCAGCCAAGACCAGGGATCATACGAGCAGTACTTC. Its protein product is CASSQDQGSYEQYF.

This clone was detected only a few times. The V gene is TRBV19, the J gene TRBJ2-3; TRBD1 aligns across 8 bases. Germline V gene lookup returns CDR1 LNHDA and CDR2 SQIVND (reference sequence). J was trimmed by 0 bases and V by 6 bases; bases with no gene match: 8. The CDR3 runs to 16 residues. The CDR3 loop reads CASSDRGLLSTDTQYF. In DNA form, the CDR3 reads TGTGCCAGTAGCGACAGGGGCCTTCTTAGCACAGATACGCAGTATTTT.

The J gene is TRBJ2-1, the V gene TRBV30; 11 nucleotides agree with TRBD2. The CDR3 is 15 residues long. V trimming: 6 bases; J trimming: 6 bases; junction bases outside the gene matches: 10. Germline V lookup: CDR1 GTSNPN, CDR2 SVGIG (reference sequence). The CDR3 is CACPTKLAGGNEQFF. The CDR3 nucleotides read TGTGCCTGTCCGACCAAGCTAGCGGGAGGCAATGAGCAGTTCTTC.

The chain uses TRBV7-8 and TRBJ1-1, with no clear D. The CDR3 has 14 residues. V lost 10 bases to trimming and J lost 3 bases, with 18 bases between them. Germline V CDR1 and CDR2: SGHVS, FQNEAQ. The CDR3 DNA sequence: TGTGCCACCACAGATAATGAGGGAGACACTGAAGCTTTCTTT. Translated, it gives CATTDNEGDTEAFF.

The J gene is TRBJ1-1, the V gene TRBV5-6, with 9 bases that match TRBD1. Trimming took 0 bases from V and 7 from J; bases not matched to a gene: 4. The CDR3 covers 14 residues. The germline V gene has CDR1 SGHDT and CDR2 YYEEEE. CDR3 nucleotide sequence: TGTGCCAGCAGCTTGGCGTCGACAGGGGGTGAAGCTTTCTTT. Its protein product is CASSLASTGGEAFF.

The genes are TRBV18 and TRBJ1-2; a weak D match, TRBD1 (6 bases). Trimming took off 3 bases at V and 2 bases at J, with 10 bases between the two ends. The length of the CDR3 is 14 residues. CDR1 KGHSH and CDR2 LQKENI come from the germline V gene. CDR3 coding DNA: TGTGCCAGCTCACCCTACAGGGAAAACTATGGCTACACCTTC. Translated, it gives CASSPYRENYGYTF.

This sequence joins TRBV4-1 and TRBJ2-1; 9 nucleotides agree with TRBD2. The CDR3 is made up of 16 amino acids. The V segment lost 4 bases and the J segment 0 bases; nucleotides outside the gene matches: 4. CDR1 and CDR2 (germline): MGHRA, YSYEKL. The chain's CDR3 is CASSLQLAGSYNEQFF. The CDR3 DNA sequence: TGCGCCAGCAGCCTCCAACTAGCGGGCTCCTACAATGAGCAGTTCTTC.

The chain joins TRBV7-2 to TRBJ2-7, with TRBD2 matching over 9 bases. CDR1 SGHTA and CDR2 FQGNSA come from the germline V gene. CDR3 size: 15 residues. J lost 0 bases, V lost 2 bases, and 2 bases had no gene match. CDR3 nucleotide sequence: TGTGCCAGCAGCTTAAGAGCGGGAGGCTCCTACGAGCAGTACTTC. It yields the protein CASSLRAGGSYEQYF.

V usage is TRBV5-1 and J usage is TRBJ1-1; 9 nucleotides match TRBD1. The junction had 9 bases not matched to a gene; V was cut back by 2 bases and J by 1 base. The CDR3 extends over 17 amino acids. Germline CDR1 SGHRS, CDR2 YFSETQ. CDR3 coding DNA: TGCGCCAGCAGCTTTCAGCCCGGGACAGGGACGAACACTGAAGCTTTCTTT. This gives the protein CASSFQPGTGTNTEAFF.

The V gene is TRBV11-2, the J gene TRBJ2-7; 9 bases map to TRBD1. V was clipped by 6 bases and J by 2 bases; unmatched bases: 5. The length of the CDR3 is 14 residues. Germline V gives CDR1 SGHAT, CDR2 FQNNGV. CDR3 protein: CASSLDRGAYEQYF. The CDR3 region has the DNA TGTGCCAGCAGTCTTGACAGGGGGGCCTACGAGCAGTACTTC.

The V gene is TRBV6-5, the J gene TRBJ1-2; 7 positions agree with TRBD1. Trimming removed 0 bases from V and 3 bases from J; junction bases left unmatched: 7. Germline V gene sequence: CDR1 MNHEY, CDR2 SVGAGI. The CDR3 has 16 amino acids. The DNA of the CDR3 is TGTGCCAGCAGTTACTCTGGGCAGGGGGTGGACTATGGCTACACCTTC. Translated: CASSYSGQGVDYGYTF.

The chain combines TRBV9 with TRBJ2-2, with 12 bases identical to TRBD2. The CDR3 is 16 amino acids. The germline V gene encodes CDR1 SGDLS and CDR2 YYNGEE. Germline trimming cut 4 bases from V and 6 bases from J; bases unmatched to any gene: 7. The CDR3 sequence: CASSLRLAGAPGELFF. Written as DNA, the CDR3 is TGTGCCAGCAGCCTCCGACTAGCGGGAGCTCCCGGGGAGCTGTTTTTT. Full variable domain (rest looked up from reference TRBV9 and TRBJ2-2): DSGVTQTPKHLITATGQRVTLRCSPRSGDLSVYWYQQSLDQGLQFLIQYYNGEERAKGNILERFSAQQFPDLHSELNLSSLELGDSALYFCASSLRLAGAPGELFFGEGSRLTVL.

This clone has a handful of counts. The gene calls are TRBV18 and TRBJ1-1; D ambiguous. Looked up from germline, CDR1 is KGHSH and CDR2 is LQKENI. This CDR3 region has 14 residues. Trimming removed 3 bases from V and 5 bases from J, with 13 bases in between. The CDR3 nucleotides read TGTGCCAGCTCACCGGCACAAAGAGGGACTGAAGCTTTCTTT. This gives the protein CASSPAQRGTEAFF.

J is TRBJ1-1 and V is TRBV9, with 8 bases lining up with TRBD1. V dropped 6 bases and J dropped 6; count of bases not matched to a gene: 10. This CDR3 region has 14 residues. Germline V gives CDR1 SGDLS, CDR2 YYNGEE. The chain's CDR3 is CASTPGTGNSEAFF. CDR3 nucleotide sequence: TGTGCCAGCACCCCAGGGACAGGCAACTCTGAAGCTTTCTTT.

The chain combines TRBV6-5 with TRBJ2-5, with 11 bases identical to TRBD1. V lost 1 base to trimming and J lost 2 bases; unmatched junction nucleotides: 3. CDR1 and CDR2 (germline): MNHEY, SVGAGI. The CDR3 consists of 16 residues. Written as DNA, the CDR3 is TGTGCCAGCAGTTACTTGGGACAGGGGGGGCAAGAGACCCAGTACTTC. It translates to CASSYLGQGGQETQYF.

This chain links TRBV2 with TRBJ1-1; D uncertain. This CDR3 contains 14 residues. Trimming took off 5 bases at V and 5 bases at J, with 15 bases between the two ends. Germline CDR1 SNHLY, CDR2 FYNNEI. CDR3 in DNA: TGTGCCAGCAGTTTTGTAGAGGGTGGGACTGAAGCTTTCTTT. Its protein is CASSFVEGGTEAFF.

The V call is TRBV10-1, the J call TRBJ2-3; TRBD2 aligns across 11 bases. Trimming removed 4 bases from V and 2 bases from J; junction bases left unmatched: 2. The V gene's germline CDR1 is WNHNN and CDR2 SYGVQD (reference sequence). This CDR3 comprises 15 residues. The chain's CDR3 is CASSGLAGITDTQYF. DNA for the CDR3: TGCGCCAGCAGTGGACTAGCGGGAATCACAGATACGCAGTATTTT.